These T cell receptor beta chains were read from a single sample in a study of cytomegalovirus exposure and HLA in healthy donors. Profiled with immunoSEQ multiplex PCR; TCRdb holds only in-frame clones, not every one. The sample gives roughly 120,000 clones, roughly 84% of which show up once; 2.5% to 3.5% is in the top ten. The sample consisted of PBMCs. Receptor source: a woman between 18 and 29 years old in good health and CMV-seropositive. Each CDR3 is given with its conserved first and last residue. D genes are given only for firm matches. The listing skips clone size in some rows; elsewhere it reads once, few, many or a size class.

NA	TRBJ2-1	TRBD2	TRBV2	TGTGCCAGCAGTGAATGGGGCGGGGGGGCCTTAAATGAGCAGTTCTTC	CASSEWGGGALNEQFF
NA	TRBJ2-7	NA	TRBV28	TGTGCCAGCAGTCTAAACGCAGAGCAGTACTTC	CASSLNAEQYF
few	TRBJ1-2	TRBD1	TRBV4-1	TGCGCCAGCAGCCAAGATGAGGAATACGGCAGGGGGGTCGGCTACACCTTC	CASSQDEEYGRGVGYTF
few	TRBJ2-7	TRBD2	TRBV25-1	TGTGCCAGCAGTGAACCCTCACGGGGGGGCAGAGACGAGCAGTACTTC	CASSEPSRGGRDEQYF
NA	TRBJ2-6	NA	TRBV2	TGTGCCAGCAGGGCAGGGGAACTCTCTGGGGCCAACGTCCTGACTTTC	CASRAGELSGANVLTF
once	TRBJ2-7	NA	TRBV15	TGTGCCACCAGCAGAGATAAAAGTGTGGACAGTACCTACGAGCAGTACTTC	CATSRDKSVDSTYEQYF
NA	TRBJ1-6	NA	TRBV6-6	TGTGCCAGCAGTTCCAGGGGTCTCGTCTATAATTCACCCCTCCACTTT	CASSSRGLVYNSPLHF
NA	TRBJ1-1	TRBD1	TRBV4-1	TGCGCCAGCAGCCAAACCGGGACAGCAAGATCTGAAGCTTTCTTT	CASSQTGTARSEAFF
NA	TRBJ2-7	NA	TRBV28	TGTGCCAGCAGTTTAGCGGTCGCCGAGCAGTACTTC	CASSLAVAEQYF
NA	TRBJ2-3	TRBD1	TRBV29-1	TGCAGCGTTCGACAGGGAAGCACAGATACGCAGTATTTT	CSVRQGSTDTQYF
NA	TRBJ1-4	NA	TRBV9	TGTGCCAGCAGCGTCAGCCCCAGGGGACATAATGAAAAACTGTTTTTT	CASSVSPRGHNEKLFF
NA	TRBJ1-2	NA	TRBV2	TGTGCCAGCAGTGAGCGGGGACTTAGCTATGGCTACACCTTC	CASSERGLSYGYTF
NA	TRBJ2-1	TRBD1	TRBV11-3	TGTGCCAGCAGCTCGGGACAGCTCTACAATGAGCAGTTCTTC	CASSSGQLYNEQFF
NA	TRBJ1-2	NA	TRBV5-1	TGCGCCAGCAGCTTGGATGAAGGGGACTATGGCTACACCTTC	CASSLDEGDYGYTF
NA	TRBJ2-2	NA	TRBV18	TGTGCCAGCTCACCACTCCTAACAGCGGACACCGGGGAGCTGTTTTTT	CASSPLLTADTGELFF
NA	TRBJ2-2	TRBD2	TRBV5-1	TGCGCCAGCAGCTCATCTAGCGGGGGTGCGAACACCGGGGAGCTGTTTTTT	CASSSSSGGANTGELFF
NA	TRBJ2-3	TRBD2	TRBV30	TGTGCCTGGAGTAGACTAGCGGCTAGCACAGATACGCAGTATTTT	CAWSRLAASTDTQYF
NA	TRBJ2-7	NA	TRBV28	TGTGCCAGCAGTTTTAGGGGACAAAAGTCCTACGAGCAGTACTTC	CASSFRGQKSYEQYF
NA	TRBJ2-7	NA	TRBV18	TGTGCCAGCTCACCTGGTCTAGTGTCCTACGAGCAGTACTTC	CASSPGLVSYEQYF
NA	TRBJ2-4	NA	TRBV4-1	TGCGCCAGCAGCCGGTTTAGTTCTGACATTCAGTACTTC	CASSRFSSDIQYF
few	TRBJ2-6	TRBD1	TRBV4-1	TGCGCCAGCAGCCCAGGACAGGGGGACTCGGGTGGGGCCAACGTCCTGACTTTC	CASSPGQGDSGGANVLTF
few	TRBJ1-6	TRBD1	TRBV5-1	TGCGCCAGCAGCCTTCTACCTGGACAGGGAGATAATTCACCCCTCCACTTT	CASSLLPGQGDNSPLHF
NA	TRBJ1-5	NA	TRBV19	TGTGCCAGTAGTATAGATTCCGGGGACAATCAGCCCCAGCATTTT	CASSIDSGDNQPQHF
NA	TRBJ2-3	TRBD2	TRBV5-1	TGCGCCAGCAGCTTACCGAGCGGGGGGGCCCCTAGCACAGATACGCAGTATTTT	CASSLPSGGAPSTDTQYF
NA	TRBJ1-2	TRBD1	TRBV7-3	TGTGCCAGCAGCCCGGGACAGAACTATGGCTACACCTTC	CASSPGQNYGYTF
NA	TRBJ2-2	TRBD1	TRBV6-1	TGTGCCAGCAGCCGCGACAGGGCGTCGGCCGGGGAGCTGTTTTTT	CASSRDRASAGELFF
once	TRBJ2-5	NA	TRBV6-1	TGTGCCAGCAGTGTTCAGGGCCGAAGGACCCAGTACTTC	CASSVQGRRTQYF
NA	TRBJ2-7	TRBD1	TRBV5-4	TGTGCCAGCAGCTCGACAGGGTCCTACGAGCAGTACTTC	CASSSTGSYEQYF
once	TRBJ1-2	NA	TRBV5-1	TGCGCCAGCAGTTATCTACAGGTTTCGACGTCGGTTTCTGGCTACACCTTC	CASSYLQVSTSVSGYTF
NA	TRBJ2-1	NA	TRBV19	TGTGCCAGTAGTCCCAATCCCGGGAACAATGAGCAGTTCTTC	CASSPNPGNNEQFF
NA	TRBJ2-1	TRBD1	TRBV19	TGTGCCAGTAGTATAGTTTGGACAGGGGATGATGAGCAGTTCTTC	CASSIVWTGDDEQFF
NA	TRBJ1-3	NA	TRBV7-2	TGTGCCAGCAGCTCGGGAGGACGGAGCTCTGGAAACACCATATATTTT	CASSSGGRSSGNTIYF
NA	TRBJ2-4	NA	TRBV30	TGTGCCTGGAGTACCCCAGGGGCCAAAAACATTCAGTACTTC	CAWSTPGAKNIQYF
NA	TRBJ2-7	NA	TRBV19	TGTGCCAGTAGTATCGATTGTTCCCAGGTGTTTGTTTGCGAGCAGTACTTC	CASSIDCSQVFVCEQYF
NA	TRBJ1-1	TRBD1	TRBV27	TGTGCCAGCAGGATACAGGGGGGAAACACTGAAGCTTTCTTT	CASRIQGGNTEAFF
once	TRBJ1-1	TRBD1	TRBV6-5	TGTGCCAGCAGTTACCCCGGGACAGAGAACACTGAAGCTTTCTTT	CASSYPGTENTEAFF
NA	TRBJ2-3	TRBD2	TRBV6-5	TGTGCCAGCAGTTACCCGGGGGGGGCCTTTGATACGCAGTATTTT	CASSYPGGAFDTQYF
NA	TRBJ2-2	NA	TRBV7-9	TGTGCCAGCAGCCCCTTATCCAGGGCGAACACCGGGGAGCTGTTTTTT	CASSPLSRANTGELFF
NA	TRBJ1-1	TRBD1	TRBV5-5	TGTGCCAGCAGCCCCCGGACAGGGATATTGAACACTGAAGCTTTCTTT	CASSPRTGILNTEAFF
few	TRBJ2-5	NA	TRBV27	TGTGCCAGCTCTGAGGAAGAGACCCAGTACTTC	CASSEEETQYF
few	TRBJ2-1	NA	TRBV2	TGTGCCAGCGGCGTGGAGAGCTCCTACAATGAGCAGTTCTTC	CASGVESSYNEQFF
once	TRBJ1-2	NA	TRBV15	TGTGCCACCAGCAGAGTCGACGGGGGCTACACCTTC	CATSRVDGGYTF
NA	TRBJ2-2	NA	TRBV7-2	TGTGCCAGCAGCTTAGTGCGGCCCGCGAACACCGGGGAGCTGTTTTTT	CASSLVRPANTGELFF
NA	TRBJ2-1	TRBD1	TRBV28	TGTGCCAGCAGTACAGGACAGGGGGCTTGGAGCTCCTACAATGAGCAGTTCTTC	CASSTGQGAWSSYNEQFF
NA	TRBJ1-2	NA	TRBV4-1	TGCGCCAGCAGCCTAGGGGGGGCGAACTATGGCTACACCTTC	CASSLGGANYGYTF
NA	TRBJ1-2	NA	TRBV9	TGTGCCAGCAGCACCCCCGGTGGGGGGATGGGAGGCTACACCTTC	CASSTPGGGMGGYTF
NA	TRBJ1-6	NA	TRBV7-6	TGTGCCAGCAGCTATTCCGGAGATTCACCCCTCCACTTT	CASSYSGDSPLHF
NA	TRBJ1-1	NA	TRBV14	TGTGCCAGCAGCCAAGGGGGGCGAGGAGCTTTCTTT	CASSQGGRGAFF
NA	TRBJ2-7	TRBD1	TRBV5-1	TGCGCCAGCAGCCCCGGACAGGGGGCTGTCTACGAGCAGTACTTC	CASSPGQGAVYEQYF
NA	TRBJ1-1	NA	TRBV7-6	TGTGCCAGCAGCTTATCTTACGGGAACACTGAAGCTTTCTTT	CASSLSYGNTEAFF
few	TRBJ1-3	NA	TRBV18	TGTGCCAGCTCACCTACAGGGAACGGAAACACCATATATTTT	CASSPTGNGNTIYF